This T cell receptor (beta chain) came from a study of blood T cell repertoires in COVID-19. Study processing details: Reference gene primers were amplified, and this amplification served to estimate nucleated cell counts. Using immunoSEQ multiplex PCR, the repertoire was profiled, and TCRdb retains in-frame clones only, with some absent. V and J calls and clone size are given by that table; D and trimming were obtained from the DNA. This sample yields roughly 320,000 clones, of which around 89% are seen a single time; approximately 6% belongs to the top ten. Seattle cases were enrolled at active infection and followed longitudinally. Per the germline V gene, CDR1 is SGHAT and CDR2 is FQNNGV. The CDR3 consists of 15 residues. J was trimmed by 8 bases and V by 5 bases; bases with no gene match: 8.

The V call is TRBV11-2, the J call TRBJ1-4, with 10 bases matching TRBD1. The TCR originated in a woman in her fifties or sixties with COVID-19, enrolled during active disease. What was sequenced was peripheral blood. This chain's CDR3 is CASSVWTGGLEKLFF. CDR3 DNA: TGTGCCAGCAGCGTATGGACAGGGGGATTGGAAAAACTGTTTTTT. Full variable domain (rest looked up from reference TRBV11-2 and TRBJ1-4): EAGVAQSPRYKIIEKRQSVAFWCNPISGHATLYWYQQILGQGPKLLIQFQNNGVVDDSQLPKDRFSAERLKGVDSTLKIQPAKLEDSAVYLCASSVWTGGLEKLFFGSGTQLSVL.